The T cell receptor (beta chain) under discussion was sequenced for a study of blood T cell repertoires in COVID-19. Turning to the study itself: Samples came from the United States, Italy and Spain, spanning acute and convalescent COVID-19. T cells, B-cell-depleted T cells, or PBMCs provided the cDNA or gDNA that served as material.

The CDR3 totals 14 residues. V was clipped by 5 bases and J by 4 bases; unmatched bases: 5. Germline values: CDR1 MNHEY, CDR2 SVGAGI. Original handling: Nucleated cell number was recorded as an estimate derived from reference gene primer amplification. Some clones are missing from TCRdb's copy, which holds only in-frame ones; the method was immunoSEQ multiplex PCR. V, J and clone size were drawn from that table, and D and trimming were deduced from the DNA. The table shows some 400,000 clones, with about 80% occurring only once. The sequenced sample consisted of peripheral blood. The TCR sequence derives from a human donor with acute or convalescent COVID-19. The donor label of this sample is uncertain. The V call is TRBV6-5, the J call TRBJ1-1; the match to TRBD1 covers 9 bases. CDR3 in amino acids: CASSRDRVRTEAFF. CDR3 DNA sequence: TGTGCCAGCAGTCGGGACAGGGTTCGCACTGAAGCTTTCTTT.